The source of this T cell receptor beta chain is a study of blood T cell repertoires in COVID-19. Study information: COVID-19 samples from acute and convalescent phases originated in the United States, Italy and Spain. The cDNA or gDNA used as material had been derived from T cells, B-cell-depleted T cells, or PBMCs.

The CDR3 length is 15 residues. V dropped 4 bases and J dropped 4; count of bases not matched to a gene: 5. Germline CDR1 reads SGHRS; CDR2 reads YFSETQ. How the authors handled the data: Amplified reference gene primers provided the basis for estimating nucleated cell counts. Sequenced by immunoSEQ multiplex PCR; TCRdb stores in-frame clones only, minus some. V and J calls plus clone size are reproduced from that table; the DNA served to infer D and trimming. The repertoire includes 30,000 or so clones, about 90% of them detected once, and roughly 0.99% sits in the top ten. The sequence came from a man aged 65-85 years with active or convalescent COVID-19. Input material: peripheral blood. The chain is built from TRBV5-1 and TRBJ1-2; TRBD1 agrees at 12 bases. The CDR3 DNA follows: TGCGCCAGCAGCACCGGGACAGGGGGCCCCTATGGCTACACCTTC. This sequence encodes CASSTGTGGPYGYTF.